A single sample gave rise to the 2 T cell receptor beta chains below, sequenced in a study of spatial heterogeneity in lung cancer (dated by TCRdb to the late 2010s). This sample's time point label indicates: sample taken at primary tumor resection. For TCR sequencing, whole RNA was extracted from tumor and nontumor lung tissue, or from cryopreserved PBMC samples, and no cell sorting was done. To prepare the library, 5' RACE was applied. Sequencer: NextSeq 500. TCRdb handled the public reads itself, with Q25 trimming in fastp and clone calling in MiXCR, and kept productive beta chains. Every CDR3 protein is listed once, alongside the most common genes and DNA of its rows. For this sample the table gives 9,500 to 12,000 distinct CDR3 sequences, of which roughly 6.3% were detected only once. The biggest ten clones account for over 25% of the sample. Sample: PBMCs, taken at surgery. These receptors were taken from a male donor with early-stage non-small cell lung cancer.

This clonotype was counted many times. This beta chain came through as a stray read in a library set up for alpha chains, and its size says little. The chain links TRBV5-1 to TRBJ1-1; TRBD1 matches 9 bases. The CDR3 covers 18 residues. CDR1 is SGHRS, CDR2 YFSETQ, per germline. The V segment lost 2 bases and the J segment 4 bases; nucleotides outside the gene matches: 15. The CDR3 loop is CASSFAQQGAFRGTEAFF. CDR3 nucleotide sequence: TGCGCCAGCAGCTTCGCTCAACAGGGGGCCTTTCGGGGCACTGAAGCTTTCTTT. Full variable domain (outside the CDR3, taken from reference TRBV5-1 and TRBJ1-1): KAGVTQTPRYLIKTRGQQVTLSCSPISGHRSVSWYQQTPGQGLQFLFEYFSETQRNKGNFPGRFSGRQFSNSRSEMNVSTLELGDSALYLCASSFAQQGAFRGTEAFFGQGTRLTVV.

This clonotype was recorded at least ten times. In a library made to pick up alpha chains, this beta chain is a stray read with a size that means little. The CDR3 reads CAISDPDRVDTQYF. For the CDR3, the DNA is TGTGCCATCAGTGACCCGGACAGGGTTGATACGCAGTATTTT. This chain uses TRBV10-3 with TRBJ2-3; TRBD1 matches at 8 bases. The trim removed 3 bases at V and 6 bases at J, leaving 5 bases unmatched. Germline CDR1 reads ENHRY; CDR2 reads SYGVKD. The CDR3 length is 14 residues.